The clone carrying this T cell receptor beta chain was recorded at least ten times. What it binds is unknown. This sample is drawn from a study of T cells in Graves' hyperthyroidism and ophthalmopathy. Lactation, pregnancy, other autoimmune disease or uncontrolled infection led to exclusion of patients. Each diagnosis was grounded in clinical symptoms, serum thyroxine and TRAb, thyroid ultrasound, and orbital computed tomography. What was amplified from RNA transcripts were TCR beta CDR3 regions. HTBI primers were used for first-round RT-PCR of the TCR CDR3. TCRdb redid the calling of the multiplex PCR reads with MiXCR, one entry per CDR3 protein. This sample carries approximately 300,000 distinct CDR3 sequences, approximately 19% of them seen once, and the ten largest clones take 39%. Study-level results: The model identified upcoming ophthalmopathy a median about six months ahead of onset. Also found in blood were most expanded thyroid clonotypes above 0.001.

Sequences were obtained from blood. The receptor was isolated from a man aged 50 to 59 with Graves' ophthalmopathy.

The DNA for the CDR3 is TGTGCCAGCAGTCTCCGCATGGAGGGAGGATGGCAGCCCCAGCATTTT. This encodes CASSLRMEGGWQPQHF. The rearrangement joins TRBV27 to TRBJ1-5, with D unclear. V was cut by 5 bases and J by 7 bases, with 21 bases left in between. Per the germline V gene, CDR1 is MNHEY and CDR2 is SMNVEV (reference sequence). This CDR3 has 16 residues.